These 3 T cell receptor beta chains came from one sample sequenced in a study of cytomegalovirus exposure and HLA in healthy donors. PCR primers comprised 60 Vbeta and 13 Jbeta primers. The assay was immunoSEQ multiplex PCR, and TCRdb's table has in-frame clones only and misses some. Among approximately 150,000 clones listed, approximately 80% were seen once. Sequencing input: PBMCs. The receptors come from a woman under 40 in good health and CMV-seronegative.

This sequence joins TRBV7-3 and TRBJ1-5; D unclear. Per germline, CDR1 SGHTA and CDR2 FQGTGA. V dropped 4 bases and J dropped 4 bases, with 11 bases sitting between them. The CDR3 extends over 14 amino acids. DNA of the CDR3: TGTGCCAGCAGCTCAAAACTTAGAAATCAGCCCCAGCATTTT. Translated, it gives CASSSKLRNQPQHF.

This chain connects TRBV16 to TRBJ2-1, with 7 bases fitting TRBD1. There are 20 residues in the CDR3. With V trimmed by 5 bases and J by 0 bases, 19 bases remained unmatched. Germline V lookup: CDR1 KGHSY, CDR2 FQNENV. DNA for the CDR3: TGTGCCAGCAGCGAGAACCCGGGACAGTTAGCCCGGAGCTCCTACAATGAGCAGTTCTTC. Its protein product is CASSENPGQLARSSYNEQFF. Based on the CDR3 plus reference TRBV16 and TRBJ2-1, the full variable domain is GEEVAQTPKHLVRGEGQKAKLYCAPIKGHSYVFWYQQVLKNEFKFLISFQNENVFDETGMPKERFSAKCLPNSPCSLEIQATKLEDSAVYFCASSENPGQLARSSYNEQFFGPGTRLTVL.

The chain links TRBV28 to TRBJ2-1; TRBD2 matches 9 bases. The V gene's germline CDR1 is MDHEN and CDR2 SYDVKM. V was clipped by 2 bases and J by 4 bases; unmatched bases: 6. There are 16 residues in the CDR3. In nucleotides, the CDR3 is TGTGCCAGCAGTTTAGGGGCGGGAGGGCCGTACAATGAGCAGTTCTTC. This gives the protein CASSLGAGGPYNEQFF.